The T cell receptor beta chain described here comes from a study of CD8+ T cells in alopecia areata. Study-wide points: Normal skin's resident alphabeta T cells are sequenced alongside lesional scalp T cells. Possibly because of HLA-related factors, TCR sharing was less clear across patients than in mice. Lesional scalp exceeded normal scalp in clonality, especially in alopecia totalis/universalis.

With respect to this clone: Its antigen is unidentified.

Peripheral blood, together with lesional scalp punch biopsies, was collected from alopecia areata patients. This CDR3 region has 14 residues. CDR1 and CDR2 from the germline V gene are GTSNPN and SVGIG (reference sequence). Trimming stripped 4 bases from V and 4 bases from J, with 16 bases between. Isolated RNA was reverse transcribed into cDNA used as the sequencing template. TCRdb keeps only in-frame clones here, not all; method: immunoSEQ multiplex PCR. Of about 140,000 clones listed, roughly 61% are singletons. The sequence derives from a human donor with alopecia areata. The material was CD4+ T cells sorted from blood, obtained at week 0. This chain connects TRBV30 to TRBJ1-1; a weak D match, TRBD1 (5 bases). CDR3 protein: CAWNRWGTGTEAFF. CDR3 coding DNA: TGTGCCTGGAATCGGTGGGGGACGGGCACTGAAGCTTTCTTT.